This T cell receptor (beta chain) was profiled in a study of cytomegalovirus exposure and HLA in healthy donors. A multiplex PCR was run with 60 Vbeta primers and 13 Jbeta primers. Produced via immunoSEQ multiplex PCR; TCRdb's table is partial and in-frame only. Of about 190,000 clones listed, over 80% are singletons. This TCR derives from a man between 25 and 39 years old in good health and CMV-seronegative. Sequencing was carried out using PBMCs.

CDR3 protein: CASSPTSGVQETQYF. In nucleotides, the CDR3 is TGTGCCAGCTCTCCGACTAGCGGGGTCCAAGAGACCCAGTACTTC. The chain combines TRBV18 with TRBJ2-5; 11 nucleotides match TRBD2. The length of the CDR3 is 15 residues. Trimming took 6 bases from V and 1 from J; bases not matched to a gene: 4. The germline CDR1 and CDR2 sequences are KGHSH and LQKENI.